This TCR beta chain was identified in a study of blood T cell repertoires in COVID-19. Study in general: Acute and convalescent COVID-19 samples came from the United States, Italy and Spain. Sources were T cells, B-cell-depleted T cells, or PBMCs; the material itself was cDNA or gDNA.

A single count supports this clone. Original processing notes: Reference gene primer amplification gave nucleated cell count estimates. Produced via immunoSEQ multiplex PCR; TCRdb's table is partial and in-frame only. The DNA was the basis for D and trimming; V, J and clone size are from that table. The table has a few hundred thousand clones, roughly nine tenths seen once. Germline CDR1 SGHTA, CDR2 FQGNSA. This CDR3 is 14 amino acids long. V gave up 5 bases and J gave up 8 bases; unmatched junction bases: 8. Specimen: peripheral blood. This receptor was taken from a woman aged 40 to 50 who had recovered from COVID-19. The V and J genes are TRBV7-2 and TRBJ1-2; TRBD1 matches 10 bases. The CDR3 DNA reads as TGTGCCAGCAGCCCGGACAGGGGGATAGACGGCTACACCTTC. It yields the protein CASSPDRGIDGYTF.